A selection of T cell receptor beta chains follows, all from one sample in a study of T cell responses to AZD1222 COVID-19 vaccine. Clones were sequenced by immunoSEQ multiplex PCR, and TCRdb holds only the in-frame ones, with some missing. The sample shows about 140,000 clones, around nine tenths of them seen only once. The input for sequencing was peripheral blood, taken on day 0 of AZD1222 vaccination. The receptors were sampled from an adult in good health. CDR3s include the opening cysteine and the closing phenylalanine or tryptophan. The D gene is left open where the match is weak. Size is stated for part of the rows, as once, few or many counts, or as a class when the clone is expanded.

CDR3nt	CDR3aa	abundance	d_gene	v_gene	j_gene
TGTGCCAGCAGCTCTGACAGAGATTCACCCCTCCACTTT	CASSSDRDSPLHF	once	NA	TRBV11-2	TRBJ1-6
TGTGCCAGCAGCCGCCTCCACAGGGGATCCGGAAACACCATATATTTT	CASSRLHRGSGNTIYF	NA	TRBD1	TRBV3-1/TRBV3-2	TRBJ1-3
TGCGCCAGCAGCCCAGGGGATCGTAGGGGAGAAGAGCAGTACTTC	CASSPGDRRGEEQYF	NA	NA	TRBV5-1	TRBJ2-7
TGTGCCAGCAGTTTGTGGGGCGATCAGCCCCAGCATTTT	CASSLWGDQPQHF	NA	NA	TRBV12-3/TRBV12-4	TRBJ1-5
TGTGCCAGCGGAAGCGGGGTGTTCTTAGGCAATGAGCAGTTCTTC	CASGSGVFLGNEQFF	NA	TRBD2	TRBV3-1/TRBV3-2	TRBJ2-1
TGCACCAGCAGCCAAGAGCGGCAGTCCTATGGCTACACCTTC	CTSSQERQSYGYTF	NA	NA	TRBV1	TRBJ1-2
TGCGCCAGCAGCTCGGCCGAGTTCGGTTCACCCCTCCACTTT	CASSSAEFGSPLHF	NA	NA	TRBV5-1	TRBJ1-6
TGTGCCACCAGCAGAGATCCCGGGGCCGAGCAGTACTTC	CATSRDPGAEQYF	once	NA	TRBV15	TRBJ2-7
TGTGCCAGCAGCCCCGAGGGGTCAGGGACGGGGACCCAGTACTTC	CASSPEGSGTGTQYF	NA	NA	TRBV5-6	TRBJ2-5
TGTGCCAGCAGTTATGCCCTAAATGAGCAGTTCTTC	CASSYALNEQFF	few	NA	TRBV6-6	TRBJ2-1
TGTGCCAGCAGGACTAGCGTACCCTACGAGCAGTACTTC	CASRTSVPYEQYF	once	TRBD2	TRBV5-5	TRBJ2-7
TGCGCCAGCAGCCAAGATATGGGGGGGCTGAACACCGGGGAGCTGTTTTTT	CASSQDMGGLNTGELFF	NA	NA	TRBV4-3	TRBJ2-2
TGTGCCAGTGGGGACAGGATGAACTATGGCTACACCTTC	CASGDRMNYGYTF	NA	TRBD1	TRBV19	TRBJ1-2
TGTGCCAGCACCCGTGGACAGATTAATGAAAAACTGTTTTTT	CASTRGQINEKLFF	NA	NA	TRBV28	TRBJ1-4
TGTGCCAGTAGTCCCTGGACTACTCACAATGAGCAGTTCTTC	CASSPWTTHNEQFF	NA	NA	TRBV19	TRBJ2-1
TGTGCCAGCACCACAGGGGGGTTGGCTTTCTTT	CASTTGGLAFF	NA	TRBD1	TRBV3-1/TRBV3-2	TRBJ1-1